These T cell receptor beta chains were read from a single sample in a study of prognosis after radiotherapy for stage I lung cancer. TCRdb analysed the multiplex PCR reads with MiXCR anew, one entry per CDR3 protein. The data show some 13,000 distinct CDR3 sequences, 47% seen once. The source material was PBMCs, sampled before or after stereotactic body radiation therapy (not recorded which). These receptor sequences come from a donor older than 45 with non-small cell lung cancer. Both conserved end residues are part of each CDR3. Fields, in order: D gene, V gene, J gene, clone size, CDR3 DNA, CDR3 protein. A D gene is named only where the DNA matches it firmly. The size of a clone is reported for some rows only, either as once, few or many, or as a class for expanded clones.

.	TRBV7-9	TRBJ2-5	many	TGTGCCAGCAGCGTAAGGGCTCCCCTACGGGAGACCCAGTACTTC	CASSVRAPLRETQYF
.	TRBV7-6	TRBJ2-3	.	TGTGCCAGCAGCTTAGATGCCAGGTGGGCCACAGATACGCAGTATTTT	CASSLDARWATDTQYF
.	TRBV7-8	TRBJ2-7	.	TGTGCCAGCAGCTTAGGGAGGGGGCCGGGGGCAAGGGAGCAGTACTTC	CASSLGRGPGAREQYF
TRBD1	TRBV30	TRBJ1-6	.	TGTGCCTGGAGTAGGGGACAGCATAATTCACCCCTCCACTTC	CAWSRGQHNSPLHF
TRBD2	TRBV20-1	TRBJ2-2	medium-sized	TGCAGTGCTTCTAGCGGGAGACGAACCGGGGAGCTGTTTTTT	CSASSGRRTGELFF
.	TRBV30	TRBJ2-3	many	TGTGCCTGGAGTACCGCCACACGAGGGACAGATACGCAGTATTTT	CAWSTATRGTDTQYF
.	TRBV6-2/TRBV6-3	TRBJ2-3	.	TGTGCCAGCAGTGACAGTACTCCTAGTACAGATACGCAGTATTTT	CASSDSTPSTDTQYF
.	TRBV9	TRBJ2-7	.	TGTGCCCTCCCTCAGGGGGGGTGGGACGAGCAGTACTTC	CALPQGGWDEQYF
.	TRBV12-3/TRBV12-4	TRBJ1-4	.	TGTGCCAGCACCCCCGACAGAAGCAAAGAAAAACTGTTTTTT	CASTPDRSKEKLFF
TRBD1	TRBV18	TRBJ2-7	.	TGTGCCAGCTCGCGACAGCAGGGGGCGTCAGGAGAGCAGTACTTC	CASSRQQGASGEQYF
TRBD2	TRBV6-1	TRBJ2-7	.	TGTGCCAGCAGCTCAACGGGGGGAATTACCTACGAGCAGTACTTC	CASSSTGGITYEQYF
TRBD1	TRBV19	TRBJ1-5	once	TGTGCCAGTAGGACACAGGGGGCAGGCCAGCCCCAGCATTTT	CASRTQGAGQPQHF
.	TRBV6-5	TRBJ1-2	.	TGTGCCAGCAGTTATCGGACAGCGAAAGAGGCTCGCTACACCTTC	CASSYRTAKEARYTF
.	TRBV15	TRBJ2-3	.	TGTGCCACCAGCGGAGGGGGTCTCGAGGAAGTGGCCACTAGCACAGATACGCAGTATTTT	CATSGGGLEEVATSTDTQYF
.	TRBV5-6	TRBJ1-1	many	TGTGCCAGCAGCTTGGCCAGAACAGGGTTGAGGAACACTGAAGCTTTCTTT	CASSLARTGLRNTEAFF
.	TRBV11-2	TRBJ1-2	.	TGTGCCAGCAGCCCACAGGTTTCGAACTTTAACTATGGCTACACCTTC	CASSPQVSNFNYGYTF
.	TRBV3-1	TRBJ2-2	once	TGTGCCAGCAGCCAGGATAGAGGTCACCTCGCCGGGGAGCTGTTTTTT	CASSQDRGHLAGELFF
TRBD2	TRBV24-1	TRBJ2-1	.	TGTGCCACCAGTGATTCTCGACTAGCGCCCCACAATGAGCAGTTCTTC	CATSDSRLAPHNEQFF
TRBD1	TRBV6-2/TRBV6-3	TRBJ1-2	.	TGTGCCAGCAGCGAGGACAGGGCAGGCTACACCTTC	CASSEDRAGYTF
.	TRBV11-2	TRBJ2-7	few	TGTGCCAGCAGCCAGTCCCTACTGACAGTCTCAAATGGGGAGCAGTACTTC	CASSQSLLTVSNGEQYF
TRBD1	TRBV19	TRBJ2-7	few	TGTGCCAGTAGTCCTACAGGGGGCTGGTACGAGCAGTACTTC	CASSPTGGWYEQYF
TRBD2	TRBV6-5	TRBJ2-2	.	TGTGCCAGAAGTTCCACACTAGCGACTGTCTCCGGGGAGCTGTTTTTT	CARSSTLATVSGELFF
TRBD2	TRBV11-2	TRBJ2-1	medium-sized	TGTGCCAGCAGCCCACCTTCCGGGACTAGCGCCGGGCAGTTCTTC	CASSPPSGTSAGQFF
.	TRBV2	TRBJ2-7	.	TGTGCCAGCAACCGGGACGACTCCTACGAGCAGTACTTC	CASNRDDSYEQYF
.	TRBV12-3/TRBV12-4	TRBJ2-1	many	TGTGCCAGCAGTTTGTCAGACAGGTTATACAATGAGCAGTTCTTC	CASSLSDRLYNEQFF
TRBD2	TRBV3-1	TRBJ2-7	many	TGTGCCAGCAGCCAAGTAGCGGGAGGGTTCGAGCAGTACTTC	CASSQVAGGFEQYF
.	TRBV6-9	TRBJ2-1	.	TGTGCCAGCAGTTCCCCGTTACTAGCTAAGGATGAGCAGTTCTTC	CASSSPLLAKDEQFF
TRBD1	TRBV5-1	TRBJ2-7	medium-sized	TGCGCCAGCAGCTTACAGACAGGGATGGAGCAGTACTTC	CASSLQTGMEQYF
.	TRBV20-1	TRBJ2-1	.	TGCAGTGCTAGAGATTTCAGGTACAATGAGCAGTTCTTC	CSARDFRYNEQFF
.	TRBV20-1	TRBJ2-3	many	TGCAGTGCTAGTACTATGGGACGGTTGAGCACAGATACGCAGTATTTT	CSASTMGRLSTDTQYF
TRBD2	TRBV20-1	TRBJ2-7	.	TGCAGTGCTCGTAGCGGCGGCGGGAGCTACGAGCAGTACTTC	CSARSGGGSYEQYF
.	TRBV9	TRBJ2-2	many	TGTGCCAGCAGCGTAGTTAGCGGGAACACCGGGGAGCTGTTTTTT	CASSVVSGNTGELFF
TRBD2	TRBV11-3	TRBJ2-3	.	TGTGCCAGCAGCTTCACGGCGGGAGGGGGGGCGCGAACGCAGTATTTT	CASSFTAGGGARTQYF
.	TRBV9	TRBJ1-4	.	TGTGCCAGCAGCGAGGGGATATCGGGAGAAAAACTGTTTTTT	CASSEGISGEKLFF
TRBD1	TRBV18	TRBJ1-2	many	TGTGCCAGCTCAACAGGTGGACAGGGCTCTAACTATGGCTACACCTTC	CASSTGGQGSNYGYTF
TRBD2	TRBV5-1	TRBJ2-1	.	TGCGCCAGCAGCTTGGCAGACAAGTTAGCGGGGGTTTCCTACAATGAGCAGTTCTTC	CASSLADKLAGVSYNEQFF
TRBD2	TRBV20-1	TRBJ2-3	.	TGCAGTGCTAGAGACGGACTAGCCCCAGATACGCAGTATTTT	CSARDGLAPDTQYF